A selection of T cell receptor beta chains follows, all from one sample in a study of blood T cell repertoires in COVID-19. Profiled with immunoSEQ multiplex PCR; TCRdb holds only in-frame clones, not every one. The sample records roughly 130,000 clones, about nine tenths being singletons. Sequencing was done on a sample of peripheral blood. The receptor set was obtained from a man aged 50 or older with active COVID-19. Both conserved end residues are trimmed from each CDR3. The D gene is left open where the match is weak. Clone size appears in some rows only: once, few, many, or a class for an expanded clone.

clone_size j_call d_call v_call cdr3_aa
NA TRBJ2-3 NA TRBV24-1 ATSDSPSGDTQY
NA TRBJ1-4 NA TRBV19 ASSIVAATNEKLF
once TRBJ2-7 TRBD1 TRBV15 ATSRDGDRGYLQY
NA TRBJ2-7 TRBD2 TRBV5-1 ASSLVSGGSEQY
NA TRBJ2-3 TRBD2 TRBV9 ASSVGTRVRGGHWSTDTQY
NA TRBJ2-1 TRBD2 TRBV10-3 AIGGSGGMDEQF
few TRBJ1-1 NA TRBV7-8 ASSPEAGSTEAF
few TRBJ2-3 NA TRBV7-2 ASSLNTGTDTQY
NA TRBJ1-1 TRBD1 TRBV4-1 ASSPRTGGNTEAF
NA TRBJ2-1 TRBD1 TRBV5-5 ASSFVATGGNSYNEQF
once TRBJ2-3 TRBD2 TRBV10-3 AISETGLVADTQY
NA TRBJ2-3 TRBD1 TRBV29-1 TTQGWTDTQY
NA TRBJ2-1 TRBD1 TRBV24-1 ATSGQGYNEQF
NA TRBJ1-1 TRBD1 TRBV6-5 ASRSNRGVNDEAF
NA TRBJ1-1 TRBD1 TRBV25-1 ASSGRSKQGIINTEAF
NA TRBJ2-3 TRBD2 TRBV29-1 SVEASGNQWDTQY
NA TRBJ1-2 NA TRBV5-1 ASSSGNYGYT
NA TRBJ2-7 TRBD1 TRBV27 ASSLSGQVNYEQY
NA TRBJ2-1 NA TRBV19 ASSGRGSYNEQF
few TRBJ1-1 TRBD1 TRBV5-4 ATLQERGQWTEAF
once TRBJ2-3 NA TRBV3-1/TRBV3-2 ASSLGPLPTDTQY
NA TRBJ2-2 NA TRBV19 ASSRLVSNTGELF
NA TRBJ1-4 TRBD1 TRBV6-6 ASSPRQGVEKLF
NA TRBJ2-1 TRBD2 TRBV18 ASSPGTSGSDEQF
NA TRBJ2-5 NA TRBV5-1 ASSLARGAGETQY
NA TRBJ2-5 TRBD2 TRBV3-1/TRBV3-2 ASSPWTSGAGKTQY
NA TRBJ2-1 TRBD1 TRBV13 ASSVERQGFYNEQF
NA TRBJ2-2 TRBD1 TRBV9 ASSPRTGKTGELF
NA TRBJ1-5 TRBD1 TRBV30 AWSVSGTGLRPQH
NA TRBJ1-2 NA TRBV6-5 ASNMDSTWGYT
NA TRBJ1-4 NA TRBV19 ASTQGFANEKLF
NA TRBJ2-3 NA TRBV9 ASSPSLGGTSTDTQY